The 30 T cell receptor beta chains presented below share a single source sample, sequenced in a study of identical twins (dated by TCRdb to about 2016). Library creation used 5' RACE. Instrument on record: Illumina HiSeq 2000. TCRdb reanalyzed the raw reads on its own, using fastp at Q25 for trimming and MiXCR for clone calling, and kept in-frame beta chains. When rows share a CDR3 protein, they turn into one entry using the most common DNA and genes. Counted in this sample were hundreds of thousands of distinct CDR3 sequences; 20% to 25% of them appeared once. The top ten hold about 2.7% of the sample. These records were also assigned to another study, of T cells expressing NK-cell markers.

Sequencing was done on a sample of CD4+ T cells sorted from blood. These receptors were collected from a young woman in good health.

This chain connects TRBV7-2 to TRBJ2-4; D not resolved. Looked up from germline, CDR1 is SGHTA and CDR2 is FQGNSA. This CDR3 region has 12 residues. Trimming left V 1 base short and J 9 bases short, with 7 bases between. CDR3 sequence reads: CASSLGLGIQYF. The CDR3 nucleotides read TGTGCCAGCAGCTTAGGTCTGGGCATTCAGTACTTC. The variable domain in full, with the rest retrieved from reference TRBV7-2 and TRBJ2-4, is GAGVSQSPSNKVTEKGKDVELRCDPISGHTALYWYRQSLGQGLEFLIYFQGNSAPDKSGLPSDRFSAERTGGSVSTLTIQRTQQEDSAVYLCASSLGLGIQYFGAGTRLSVL.

The chain carries TRBV12-3 or TRBV12-4 and TRBJ2-7; unclear D gene. V was trimmed by 2 bases and J by 3 bases, leaving 14 bases between them. The CDR3 covers 15 residues. CDR3 sequence reads: CASSLLGSLSYEQYF. The CDR3 DNA reads as TGTGCCAGCAGTTTATTGGGCTCCCTAAGCTACGAGCAGTACTTC.

The table lists this clonotype with many counts. A junction boundary mismatches the germline segment, possibly from a read error. The chain combines TRBV7-9 with TRBJ2-3; 8 nucleotides match TRBD2. From germline, CDR1 is SEHNR and CDR2 FQNEAQ (reference sequence). The CDR3 loop spans 13 amino acids. CDR3 coding DNA: TGCGCCAGCAGCCTCGGGGGGGCAGATACGCAGTATTTT. Encoded protein: CASSLGGADTQYF. Together with reference TRBV7-9 and TRBJ2-3, the CDR3 gives the full variable domain: DTGVSQNPRHKITKRGQNVTFRCDPISEHNRLYWYRQTLGQGPEFLTYFQNEAQLEKSRLLSDRFSAERPKGSFSTLEIQRTEQGDSAMYLCASSLGGADTQYFGPGTRLTVL.

CDR3 sequence (DNA): TGTGCCATCACCCGGGACAGGGTGACCGAGCAGTACTTC. Protein product: CAITRDRVTEQYF. The gene calls are TRBV10-3 and TRBJ2-7; TRBD1 agrees at 9 bases. CDR1 is ENHRY and CDR2 is SYGVKD in the germline V gene. Trimming took 7 bases from V and 6 from J; bases not matched to a gene: 7. This CDR3 is 13 amino acids long.

This sequence joins TRBV7-6 and TRBJ2-6; 12 bases are a match to TRBD2. CDR1 and CDR2 (germline): SGHVS, FNYEAQ. V lost 2 bases to trimming and J lost 0 bases; unmatched junction nucleotides: 2. CDR3 length: 18 residues. The CDR3 DNA reads TGTGCCAGCAGCTTACTAGCGGGAGGGATCTCTGGGGCCAACGTCCTGACTTTC. It encodes CASSLLAGGISGANVLTF.

The sample holds a few counts of this clonotype. The gene calls are TRBV6-1 and TRBJ2-2; TRBD1 matches 7 bases. The CDR3 is 15 amino acids. Germline CDR1 MNHNS, CDR2 SASEGT. V was clipped by 6 bases and J by 6 bases; unmatched bases: 10. The CDR3 sequence: CASSPNTGAPGELFF. The DNA for the CDR3 is TGTGCCAGCAGCCCAAACACAGGGGCGCCCGGGGAGCTGTTTTTT.

V is TRBV12-3 or TRBV12-4 and J is TRBJ1-2; unclear D gene. The CDR3 extends over 14 amino acids. Trimming removed 1 base at V and 4 bases at J, with 10 bases between. The CDR3 protein is CASSLGRRGYGYTF. The CDR3 nucleotides read TGTGCCAGCAGTTTAGGGCGTCGGGGCTATGGCTACACCTTC.

The chain is built from TRBV6-5 and TRBJ1-2; D might be TRBD1 (6 bases). V was trimmed by 0 bases and J by 5 bases, leaving 10 bases between them. The CDR3 length is 14 residues. Per the germline V gene, CDR1 is MNHEY and CDR2 is SVGAGI. CDR3 in amino acids: CASSYSRGGYGYTF. CDR3 in DNA: TGTGCCAGCAGTTACTCGAGGGGGGGGTATGGCTACACCTTC.

V and J are TRBV7-9 and TRBJ2-7, with 8 bases lining up with TRBD1. This CDR3 is built from 16 residues. The ends lost 5 bases at V and 6 bases at J; junction bases unmatched: 15. Germline V gives CDR1 SEHNR, CDR2 FQNEAQ (reference sequence). The chain's CDR3 is CASSPHSGTGGLEQYF. CDR3 in DNA: TGTGCCAGCAGCCCACATTCCGGGACAGGCGGTCTCGAGCAGTACTTC.

The rearrangement links TRBV6-1 to TRBJ2-3, with TRBD2 matching 14 bases. V dropped 5 bases and J dropped 0; count of bases not matched to a gene: 7. Germline V CDR1 and CDR2: MNHNS, SASEGT. This CDR3 spans 18 amino acids. CDR3 amino acids: CASSRGTSGGVSTDTQYF. Written as DNA, the CDR3 is TGTGCCAGCAGTAGGGGGACTAGCGGGGGAGTTAGCACAGATACGCAGTATTTT.

The table lists this clonotype with a few counts. This rearrangement joins TRBV6-2 or TRBV6-3 to TRBJ2-7, with no clear D. V was shortened by 2 bases and J by 2 bases, with 4 bases between the two germline ends. Germline-derived CDR1 and CDR2 are MNHEY and SVGEGT. This CDR3 has 12 residues. CDR3 region: CASSYQAYEQYF. For the CDR3, the DNA is TGTGCCAGCAGTTACCAGGCCTACGAGCAGTACTTC.

The rearrangement joins TRBV10-3 to TRBJ1-5; D not resolved. The CDR3 length is 17 residues. The germline CDR1 and CDR2 sequences are ENHRY and SYGVKD. The V end lost 2 bases, the J end lost 3 bases, and 17 bases lay between the germline ends. This CDR3 reads CAISESRISQANQPQHF. The CDR3 DNA sequence: TGTGCCATCAGTGAGAGTAGGATTTCCCAGGCCAATCAGCCCCAGCATTTT.

This clonotype was seen a handful of times. CDR3 amino acids: CASSLDPGAYTGELFF. CDR3 bases: TGTGCCAGCAGCTTGGATCCGGGAGCGTACACCGGGGAGCTGTTTTTT. This chain uses TRBV5-5 with TRBJ2-2; possible D gene TRBD2, 6 bases. The germline V gene has CDR1 SGHKS and CDR2 YYEKEE (reference sequence). The CDR3 sequence is 16 residues long. Deletions cut 0 bases from V and 3 bases from J, with 12 bases between.

V and J are TRBV6-1 and TRBJ2-1, with D maybe TRBD1 (6 bases). The germline V and J ends were trimmed by 7 bases and 0 bases, with 13 bases remaining between them. The CDR3 length is 15 residues. Germline V lookup: CDR1 MNHNS, CDR2 SASEGT. CDR3: CASTRGGNSYNEQFF. CDR3 DNA: TGTGCCAGCACCAGGGGCGGAAACTCCTACAATGAGCAGTTCTTC.

The chain employs TRBV6-5 and TRBJ2-7; D not resolved. V lost 0 bases and J lost 7, with 13 bases in between. The V gene's germline CDR1 is MNHEY and CDR2 SVGAGI. This CDR3 contains 14 residues. CDR3 nucleotide sequence: TGTGCCAGCAGTTACTCGCCAGACCCGAGGGAGCAGTACTTC. It yields the protein CASSYSPDPREQYF.

The gene calls are TRBV12-3 or TRBV12-4 and TRBJ2-3, with 8 bases matching TRBD2. The CDR3 runs 15 residues. J gave up 4 bases and V 5 bases, and 8 bases lay outside the gene matches. The CDR3 reads CASSLNSGGPDTQYF. In DNA, the CDR3 is TGTGCCAGCAGTCTCAACTCGGGGGGGCCAGATACGCAGTATTTT.

The chain carries TRBV12-3 or TRBV12-4 and TRBJ1-1; weak D call: TRBD1 (5 bases). The CDR3 is made up of 14 amino acids. V gave up 3 bases and J gave up 6 bases, with 14 bases separating them. This chain's CDR3 is CASSFGRGNPEAFF. The CDR3 DNA reads as TGTGCCAGCAGTTTCGGTAGGGGTAACCCTGAAGCTTTCTTT.

The CDR3 reads CASSQGGSAYEQYF. Here the CDR3 DNA reads TGTGCCAGCAGTCAGGGGGGATCGGCCTACGAGCAGTACTTC. The V gene is TRBV6-1, the J gene TRBJ2-7; D is perhaps TRBD1 (7 bases). The V end lost 5 bases, the J end lost 2 bases, and 13 bases lay between the germline ends. Germline V CDR1 and CDR2: MNHNS, SASEGT. The CDR3 runs to 14 residues.

The chain recombines TRBV4-3 with TRBJ2-1, with unresolved D. V lost 4 bases and J 0 bases, leaving 22 bases between the germline ends. Germline values: CDR1 LGHNA, CDR2 YSLEER. This CDR3 comprises 19 residues. CDR3 residues: CASSPKGNGWMSSYNEQFF. As DNA, the CDR3 is TGCGCCAGCAGCCCGAAAGGGAACGGGTGGATGAGCTCCTACAATGAGCAGTTCTTC.

The CDR3 loop is CSSQTGLGGETQYF. CDR3 bases: TGCAGCTCCCAAACAGGATTGGGGGGGGAGACCCAGTACTTC. V gene TRBV29-1 combines with J gene TRBJ2-5; 7 bases map to TRBD2. In germline, CDR1 is SQVTM, CDR2 ANQGSEA. Trimming at V came to 8 bases and at J to 5 bases, leaving 14 bases not matched to a gene. This CDR3 is 14 amino acids long. Combining the CDR3 with reference TRBV29-1 and TRBJ2-5 gives the whole variable domain SAVISQKPSRDICQRGTSLTIQCQVDSQVTMMFWYRQQPGQSLTLIATANQGSEATYESGFVIDKFPISRPNLTFSTLTVSNMSPEDSSIYLCSSQTGLGGETQYFGPGTRLLVL.

The V gene is TRBV7-2, the J gene TRBJ2-1; 7 nucleotides match TRBD2. Germline assignment: CDR1 SGHTA and CDR2 FQGNSA. J lost 10 bases, V lost 7 bases, and 13 bases had no gene match. CDR3 size: 14 residues. The CDR3 DNA is TGTGCCAGCATCCGTCCGGGGGGAGTAGGGGAGCAGTTCTTC. This encodes CASIRPGGVGEQFF.

This rearrangement joins TRBV30 to TRBJ2-1; D is perhaps TRBD2 (5 bases). The ends were cut back, 4 bases at V and 8 bases at J, with 12 bases in the middle. The length of the CDR3 is 12 residues. Per germline, CDR1 GTSNPN and CDR2 SVGIG (reference sequence). CDR3 DNA sequence: TGTGCCTGGAAGAGGGCTACGGATGAGCAGTTCTTC. Translation gives CAWKRATDEQFF.

J is TRBJ1-2 and V is TRBV20-1; D is uncertain. Trimming removed 3 bases at V and 8 bases at J, with 10 bases between. This CDR3 region has 11 residues. The germline CDR1 and CDR2 sequences are DFQATT and SNEGSKA (reference sequence). DNA for the CDR3: TGCAGTGCTAGTTTTACCTACGGCTACACCTTC. Translating it yields CSASFTYGYTF.

The chain combines TRBV20-1 with TRBJ2-5; D is uncertain. The CDR3 loop spans 13 amino acids. Germline values: CDR1 DFQATT, CDR2 SNEGSKA (reference sequence). V was cut by 3 bases and J by 3 bases, with 11 bases left in between. CDR3 bases: TGCAGTGCTAGTCAGGCAGGAAAAGAGACCCAGTACTTC. Translation: CSASQAGKETQYF.

In its sample, this clonotype was seen a few times. The chain carries TRBV10-1 and TRBJ2-5; 11 nucleotides align to TRBD2. The CDR3 is 16 amino acids. Trimming removed 3 bases from V and 5 bases from J; junction bases left unmatched: 8. CDR1 is WNHNN, CDR2 SYGVQD, per germline (reference sequence). This CDR3 reads CASSDPIAGGPETQYF. The CDR3 nucleotides are TGCGCCAGCAGTGACCCTATAGCGGGAGGGCCTGAGACCCAGTACTTC.

This clonotype was observed once. The chain carries TRBV7-2 and TRBJ2-1; D may be TRBD1 (6 bases). This CDR3 is 12 amino acids long. Trimming stripped 3 bases from V and 8 bases from J, with 8 bases between. Germline CDR1 reads SGHTA; CDR2 reads FQGNSA. CDR3: CASSFTGYEQFF. Written as DNA, the CDR3 is TGTGCCAGCAGCTTTACAGGGTATGAGCAGTTCTTC.

The CDR3 protein is CASSYDHSRNYGYTF. CDR3 sequence (DNA): TGTGCCAGCAGTTACGACCACTCCCGAAACTATGGCTACACCTTC. This chain joins TRBV6-5 and TRBJ1-2; D is unclear. The CDR3 has 15 amino acids. The V end lost 2 bases, the J end lost 2 bases, and 12 bases lay between the germline ends. The germline gives CDR1 MNHEY, CDR2 SVGAGI.

In this sample, this clonotype turned up many times. V usage is TRBV10-3 and J usage is TRBJ1-2, with 9 bases identical to TRBD1. CDR3 size: 16 residues. From germline, CDR1 is ENHRY and CDR2 SYGVKD. Trimming took 3 bases from V and 1 from J; bases not matched to a gene: 6. The chain's CDR3 is CAISDPRGQGNYGYTF. CDR3 DNA sequence: TGTGCCATCAGTGACCCCCGGGGACAGGGTAACTATGGCTACACCTTC.

The sample holds a few counts of this clonotype. The chain is built from TRBV2 and TRBJ1-1, with D uncertain. The CDR3 has 14 amino acids. With 6 bases removed from V and 2 bases from J, the gap between germline ends came to 13 bases. CDR1 SNHLY and CDR2 FYNNEI come from the germline V gene. CDR3 region: CASRRDSTNTEAFF. CDR3 DNA: TGTGCCAGCAGAAGAGATTCAACAAACACTGAAGCTTTCTTT.

This clonotype was seen more than once but under ten times. J is TRBJ2-1 and V is TRBV7-8; possibly TRBD2 for D (6 bases). Per germline, CDR1 SGHVS and CDR2 FQNEAQ. V lost 4 bases, J lost 5 bases, and 9 bases lay in between. The CDR3 covers 13 residues. The CDR3 spells CASSSWRDNEQFF. Written as DNA, the CDR3 is TGTGCCAGCAGCTCCTGGAGGGACAATGAGCAGTTCTTC.